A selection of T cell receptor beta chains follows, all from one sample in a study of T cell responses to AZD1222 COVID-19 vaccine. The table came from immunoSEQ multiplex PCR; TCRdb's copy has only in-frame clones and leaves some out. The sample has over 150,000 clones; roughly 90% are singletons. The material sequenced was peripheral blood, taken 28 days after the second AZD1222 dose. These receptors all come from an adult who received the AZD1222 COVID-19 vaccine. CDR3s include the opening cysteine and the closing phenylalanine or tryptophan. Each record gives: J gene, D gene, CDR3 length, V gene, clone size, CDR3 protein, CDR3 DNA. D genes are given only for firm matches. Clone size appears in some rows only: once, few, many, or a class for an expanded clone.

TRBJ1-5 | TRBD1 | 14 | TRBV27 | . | CASSFRGSNQPQHF | TGTGCCAGCAGTTTCAGGGGGAGCAATCAGCCCCAGCATTTT
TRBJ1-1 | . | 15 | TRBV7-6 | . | CASSPQVILNTEAFF | TGTGCCAGCAGCCCCCAGGTAATACTGAACACTGAAGCTTTCTTT
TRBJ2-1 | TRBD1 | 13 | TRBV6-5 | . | CASIEDRVNEQFF | TGTGCCAGCATAGAGGACAGGGTCAATGAGCAGTTCTTC
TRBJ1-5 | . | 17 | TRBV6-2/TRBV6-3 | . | CASSPDSAPLRAQPQHF | TGTGCCAGCAGCCCCGATTCTGCCCCCCTCAGGGCCCAGCCCCAGCATTTT
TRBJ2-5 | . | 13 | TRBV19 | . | CASSRPGLETQYF | TGTGCCAGTAGTCGTCCGGGGCTAGAGACCCAGTACTTC
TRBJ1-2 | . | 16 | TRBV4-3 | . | CASSQDLKKWHYGYTF | TGCGCCAGCAGCCAAGACTTGAAGAAATGGCACTATGGCTACACCTTC
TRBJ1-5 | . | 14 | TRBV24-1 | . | CATSDGSHDQPQHF | TGTGCCACCAGTGATGGGAGTCACGATCAGCCCCAGCATTTT
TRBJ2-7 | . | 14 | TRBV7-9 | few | CASSLGWNSYEQYF | TGTGCCAGCAGCTTAGGCTGGAACTCCTACGAGCAGTACTTC
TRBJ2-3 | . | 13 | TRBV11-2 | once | CASSTGLPDTQYF | TGTGCCAGCAGCACGGGACTCCCAGATACGCAGTATTTT
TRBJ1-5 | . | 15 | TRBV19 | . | CASSIRADSNQPQHF | TGTGCCAGTAGTATACGGGCCGATAGCAATCAGCCCCAGCATTTT
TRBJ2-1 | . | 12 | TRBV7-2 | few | CASSLFPGEQFF | TGTGCCAGCAGCTTATTCCCCGGTGAGCAGTTCTTC
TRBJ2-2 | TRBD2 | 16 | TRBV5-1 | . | CASSGLERGGSGELFF | TGCGCCAGCAGCGGTCTTGAGCGGGGGGGCTCCGGGGAGCTGTTTTTT
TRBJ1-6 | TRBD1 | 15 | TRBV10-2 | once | CASSPRQGSGSPLHF | TGCGCCAGCAGCCCAAGACAGGGAAGCGGCTCACCCCTCCACTTT
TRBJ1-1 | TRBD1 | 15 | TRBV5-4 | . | CASSLVKTGEAEAFF | TGTGCCAGCAGCTTAGTGAAGACAGGGGAAGCTGAAGCTTTCTTT
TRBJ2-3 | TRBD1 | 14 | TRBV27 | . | CASRSADRAEKQYF | TGTGCCAGCAGATCCGCCGACAGGGCAGAAAAGCAGTATTTT
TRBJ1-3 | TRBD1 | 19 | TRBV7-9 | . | CASSLIVRPTGLDGNTIYF | TGTGCCAGCAGCTTAATTGTCCGGCCGACAGGGCTGGACGGAAACACCATATATTTT
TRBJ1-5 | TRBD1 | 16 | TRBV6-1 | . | CASSATGTGGGQPQHF | TGTGCCAGCAGTGCAACCGGGACAGGGGGTGGTCAGCCCCAGCATTTT
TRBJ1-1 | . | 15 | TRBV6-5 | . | CATSTSGATNTEAFF | TGTGCCACTTCTACCTCCGGGGCTACGAACACTGAAGCTTTCTTT
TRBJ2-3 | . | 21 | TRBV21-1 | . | CASSKAGGQGTDRGGGDTQYF | TGTGCCAGCAGCAAAGCGGGGGGACAGGGCACAGACCGCGGCGGCGGAGATACGCAGTATTTT
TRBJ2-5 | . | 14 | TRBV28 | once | CASSRAGQEETQYF | TGTGCCAGCAGTCGCGCGGGGCAGGAAGAGACCCAGTACTTC
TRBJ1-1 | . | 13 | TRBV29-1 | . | CSVLPGGNTEAFF | TGCAGCGTCCTCCCCGGAGGGAACACTGAAGCTTTCTTT
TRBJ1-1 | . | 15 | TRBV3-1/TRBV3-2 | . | CASSSLRGSFTEAFF | TGTGCCAGCAGCTCCTTGAGGGGATCGTTCACTGAAGCTTTCTTT
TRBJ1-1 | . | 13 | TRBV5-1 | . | CASSWESPTEAFF | TGCGCCAGCAGCTGGGAATCGCCCACTGAAGCTTTCTTT
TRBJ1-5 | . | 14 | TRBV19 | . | CASRVGGTDQPQHF | TGTGCCAGTAGGGTTGGGGGTACGGATCAGCCCCAGCATTTT
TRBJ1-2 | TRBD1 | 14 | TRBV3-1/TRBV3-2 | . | CASSLLGTGAGYTF | TGTGCCAGCAGCCTCCTAGGGACAGGGGCTGGCTACACCTTC
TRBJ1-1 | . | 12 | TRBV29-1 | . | CSVGVGGTEAFF | TGCAGCGTTGGTGTGGGTGGGACTGAAGCTTTCTTT
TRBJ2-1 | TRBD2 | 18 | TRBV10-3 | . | CAISEALTRAGGYNEQFF | TGTGCCATCAGTGAGGCACTGACTAGAGCGGGGGGATACAATGAGCAGTTCTTC
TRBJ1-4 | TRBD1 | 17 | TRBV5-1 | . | CASSSYAGQVPNEKLFF | TGCGCCAGCAGCTCTTACGCCGGACAGGTCCCAAATGAAAAACTGTTTTTT
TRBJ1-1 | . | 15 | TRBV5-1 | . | CASAAKGSPPDEAFF | TGCGCCAGCGCCGCTAAGGGATCCCCTCCAGATGAAGCTTTCTTT
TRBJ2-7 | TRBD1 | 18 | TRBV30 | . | CAWRAGTVVFGENAEQYF | TGTGCCTGGAGGGCCGGGACAGTCGTCTTCGGGGAAAATGCCGAGCAGTACTTC
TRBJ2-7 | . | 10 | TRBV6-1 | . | CASSDREQYF | TGTGCCAGCAGTGATCGTGAGCAGTACTTC
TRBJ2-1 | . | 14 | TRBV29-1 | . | CSVESGTNYNEQFF | TGCAGCGTTGAGAGTGGAACGAACTACAATGAGCAGTTCTTC
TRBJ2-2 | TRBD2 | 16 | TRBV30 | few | CAWSDPSGGHTGELFF | TGTGCCTGGTCTGACCCTAGCGGGGGTCACACCGGGGAGCTGTTTTTT
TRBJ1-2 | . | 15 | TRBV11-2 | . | CASSFGSGWDYGYTF | TGTGCCAGCAGCTTTGGTTCAGGGTGGGACTATGGCTACACCTTC
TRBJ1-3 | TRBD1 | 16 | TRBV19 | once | CASSPTGTGPRNTIYF | TGTGCCAGTAGTCCTACCGGGACAGGACCTCGAAACACCATATATTTT
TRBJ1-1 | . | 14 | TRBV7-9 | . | CASSLGGLSTEAFF | TGTGCCAGCAGCTTGGGGGGTTTGAGCACTGAAGCTTTCTTT
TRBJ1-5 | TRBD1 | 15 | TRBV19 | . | CASSSRQGPNQPQHF | TGTGCCAGTAGTTCCCGACAGGGCCCCAATCAGCCCCAGCATTTT
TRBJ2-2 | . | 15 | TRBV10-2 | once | CASSDAGARAGELFF | TGCGCCAGCAGTGACGCGGGGGCAAGGGCCGGGGAGCTGTTTTTT
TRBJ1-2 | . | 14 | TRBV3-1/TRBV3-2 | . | CASSPYERGRSYTF | TGTGCCAGCAGCCCCTATGAAAGGGGAAGGAGCTACACCTTC
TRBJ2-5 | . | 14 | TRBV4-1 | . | CASSQGSVRETQYF | TGCGCCAGCAGCCAAGGGAGCGTCCGAGAGACCCAGTACTTC
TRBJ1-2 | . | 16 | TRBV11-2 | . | CASSLEDGGAWDGYTF | TGTGCCAGCAGCTTAGAGGATGGGGGGGCTTGGGATGGCTACACCTTC